The rows below give T cell receptor beta chains drawn from one sample of a study of blood T cell repertoires in COVID-19. The data were produced by immunoSEQ multiplex PCR, yet TCRdb's version contains in-frame clones alone and is incomplete. Seen here are about 240,000 clones, roughly 90% observed once, and the top ten hold 6.2%. Material: peripheral blood. These receptor sequences come from a man aged 55 to 70 with acute or convalescent COVID-19. The CDR3 runs from the conserved cysteine through the conserved F or W. A D gene is named only where the DNA matches it firmly. Rows may omit the clone size; those that give it use once, few, many or a size class.

size,V,J,D,CDR3,DNA
NA,TRBV5-4,TRBJ2-5,TRBD1,CASSFRTGAQETQYF,TGTGCCAGCAGCTTTAGGACAGGGGCGCAGGAGACCCAGTACTTC
NA,TRBV7-2,TRBJ2-5,NA,CASSEARGQETQYF,TGTGCCAGCAGCGAAGCCAGAGGGCAAGAGACCCAGTACTTC
NA,TRBV27,TRBJ1-3,TRBD1,CASSRGVDRPGNTIYF,TGTGCCAGCAGCCGAGGGGTGGACAGGCCTGGAAACACCATATATTTT
NA,TRBV10-3,TRBJ2-3,TRBD1,CAISESTGADTQYF,TGTGCCATCAGTGAGTCGACAGGGGCAGATACGCAGTATTTT
once,TRBV29-1,TRBJ1-1,NA,CSVVGPWGTEAFF,TGCAGCGTTGTGGGGCCCTGGGGCACTGAAGCTTTCTTT
NA,TRBV28,TRBJ2-5,NA,CASSSGHKIFGGQETQYF,TGTGCCAGCAGTTCCGGCCACAAAATTTTCGGGGGACAAGAGACCCAGTACTTC
NA,TRBV27,TRBJ2-7,NA,CASSYTGHPYEQYF,TGTGCCAGCAGTTACACGGGACACCCCTACGAGCAGTACTTC
NA,TRBV5-4,TRBJ2-7,NA,CASSFVGGFDEQYF,TGTGCCAGCAGCTTCGTGGGCGGGTTTGACGAGCAGTACTTC
NA,TRBV7-6,TRBJ2-3,TRBD2,CASSFTSGRTDTQYF,TGTGCCAGCAGCTTCACTAGCGGGAGGACAGATACGCAGTATTTT
NA,TRBV11-2,TRBJ2-7,TRBD1,CASSRVDREYEQYF,TGTGCCAGCAGCCGCGTGGACAGGGAATACGAGCAGTACTTC
NA,TRBV7-2,TRBJ2-1,NA,CASSRDSLKNEQFF,TGTGCCAGCAGCCGGGACTCACTAAAGAATGAGCAGTTCTTC
NA,TRBV28,TRBJ1-4,TRBD1,CASSFQGRGREKLFF,TGTGCCAGCAGTTTTCAGGGCAGGGGGCGCGAAAAACTGTTTTTT
NA,TRBV10-3,TRBJ2-2,NA,CAISESKHTGELFF,TGTGCCATCAGTGAGTCGAAGCACACCGGGGAGCTGTTTTTT
NA,TRBV28,TRBJ1-6,TRBD1,CASSPRTGGYNSPLHF,TGTGCCAGCAGTCCCCGGACAGGGGGTTATAATTCACCCCTCCACTTT
NA,TRBV5-6,TRBJ2-5,TRBD1,CASSIGQGETQYF,TGTGCCAGCAGCATCGGACAGGGAGAGACCCAGTACTTC
once,TRBV7-2,TRBJ1-4,NA,CASMRMAGAEKLFF,TGTGCCAGCATGCGGATGGCTGGGGCTGAAAAACTGTTTTTT
NA,TRBV5-1,TRBJ2-3,NA,CASLGADTQYF,TGCGCCAGCCTAGGTGCAGATACGCAGTATTTT